Listed here are 22 T cell receptor beta chains from one sample, sequenced in a study of T cells in Graves' hyperthyroidism and ophthalmopathy. Regions amplified from RNA transcripts were the TCR beta CDR3 regions. TCR CDR3 regions were first amplified by RT-PCR with HTBI primers. TCRdb redid the calling of the multiplex PCR reads with MiXCR, one entry per CDR3 protein. This table has a few hundred thousand distinct CDR3 sequences, more than 12% appearing once. The sequenced sample was blood. These receptors all stem from a woman aged 25-40 years with Graves' ophthalmopathy.

Ten or more counts support this clonotype. This rearrangement joins TRBV28 to TRBJ1-3; D unresolved. V was clipped by 5 bases and J by 0 bases, with 8 bases between them. The germline V gene has CDR1 MDHEN and CDR2 SYDVKM. The CDR3 has 14 residues. In nucleotides, the CDR3 is TGTGCCAGCAGTCGTCGCCTCTCTGGAAACACCATATATTTT. Its translation: CASSRRLSGNTIYF.

This clonotype came up a few times. The rearrangement joins TRBV7-3 to TRBJ2-2; possible D gene TRBD2, 7 bases. V was shortened by 4 bases and J by 8 bases, with 14 bases between the two germline ends. CDR1 is SGHTA and CDR2 is FQGTGA in the germline V gene. This CDR3 region has 14 residues. The CDR3 DNA reads TGTGCCAGCAGCTCGGCGGGGGCGGGTGGGGAGCTGTTTTTT. This gives the protein CASSSAGAGGELFF.

Comments on this clonotype: A much larger clone differs from this one at a single base, so this may be a read error. The rearrangement uses TRBV6-1 and TRBJ2-7; a weak D match, TRBD1 (6 bases). This CDR3 contains 13 residues. Germline CDR1 MNHNS, CDR2 SASEGT. CDR3 amino acids: CAGSIGQTYEQYF. In nucleotides, the CDR3 is TGTGCCGGCAGTATAGGACAGACCTACGAGCAGTACTTC.

In this sample, this clonotype turned up many times. The chain employs TRBV10-3 and TRBJ1-1, with a weak D call TRBD1 (6 bases). The V end lost 1 base, the J end lost 4 bases, and 7 bases lay between the germline ends. This CDR3 contains 13 residues. The germline gives CDR1 ENHRY, CDR2 SYGVKD. As DNA, the CDR3 is TGTGCCATCAGTGAGTGGACAGTCACTGAAGCTTTCTTT. This encodes CAISEWTVTEAFF.

Comment on this clonotype: A much larger clonotype is one base distant, so this may be a read error. The chain joins TRBV4-1 to TRBJ1-1; D is uncertain. The CDR3 totals 16 residues. Per the germline V gene, CDR1 is MGHRA and CDR2 is YSYEKL. CDR3 in amino acids: CVSTPKIGPQNTEAFF. CDR3 coding DNA: TGCGTCAGCACCCCGAAAATTGGGCCTCAGAACACTGAAGCTTTCTTT.

The chain recombines TRBV20-1 with TRBJ2-3, with TRBD2 matching over 8 bases. Per germline, CDR1 DFQATT and CDR2 SNEGSKA (reference sequence). J was trimmed by 2 bases and V by 3 bases; bases with no gene match: 10. There are 16 residues in the CDR3. This CDR3 is CSASLSGGPFTDTQYF. In DNA, the CDR3 is TGCAGTGCTAGTTTAAGCGGGGGCCCCTTCACAGATACGCAGTATTTT.

Details on this clonotype: Being one base from a much bigger clone, this may be a read error. The J gene is TRBJ2-3, the V gene TRBV5-1, with 10 bases matching TRBD2. The CDR3 sequence is 16 residues long. The germline V gene has CDR1 SGHRS and CDR2 YFSETQ. CDR3 DNA: TGCGCCGGCAGCCTAATTAGCGGGGGGTCCACAGATACGCAGTATTTT. It encodes CAGSLISGGSTDTQYF.

The table lists this clonotype with a few counts. The J gene is TRBJ2-2, the V gene TRBV11-2; 10 bases align to TRBD2. This CDR3 has 16 amino acids. Germline V gene sequence: CDR1 SGHAT, CDR2 FQNNGV. Trimming cost V 4 bases and J 4 bases; bases outside gene matches: 6. The chain's CDR3 is CASSSLAGARTGELFF. The CDR3 DNA reads as TGTGCCAGCAGCTCGCTAGCGGGGGCTCGCACCGGGGAGCTGTTTTTT.

V gene TRBV25-1 combines with J gene TRBJ1-1; 11 nucleotides agree with TRBD1. Looked up from germline, CDR1 is MGHDK and CDR2 is SYGVNS. V trimming: 8 bases; J trimming: 0 bases; junction bases outside the gene matches: 8. The CDR3 covers 16 residues. The CDR3 coding sequence is TGTGCCAGCGGACAGGGGGCGTTTGGAATGAACACTGAAGCTTTCTTT. The encoded protein is CASGQGAFGMNTEAFF.

The sample holds many counts of this clonotype. J is TRBJ2-5 and V is TRBV7-2, with TRBD2 matching over 9 bases. V lost 5 bases to trimming and J lost 1 base; unmatched junction nucleotides: 2. Looked up from germline, CDR1 is SGHTA and CDR2 is FQGNSA. CDR3 length: 14 residues. CDR3 residues: CASSPGLAQETQYF. As DNA, the CDR3 is TGTGCCAGCAGCCCGGGACTAGCCCAAGAGACCCAGTACTTC. Filled out from reference TRBV7-2 and TRBJ2-5, the complete variable domain reads GAGVSQSPSNKVTEKGKDVELRCDPISGHTALYWYRQSLGQGLEFLIYFQGNSAPDKSGLPSDRFSAERTGGSVSTLTIQRTQQEDSAVYLCASSPGLAQETQYFGPGTRLLVL.

Many counts were recorded for this clonotype. The chain is built from TRBV7-9 and TRBJ2-7; perhaps TRBD1 as D (5 bases). From germline, CDR1 is SEHNR and CDR2 FQNEAQ (reference sequence). This CDR3 has 17 residues. With 1 base removed from V and 4 bases from J, the gap between germline ends came to 20 bases. Here the CDR3 DNA reads TGTGCCAGCAGCTTAGACCCTCCCCACAGGAATACATACGAGCAGTACTTC. This translates into CASSLDPPHRNTYEQYF.

Worth noting for this clonotype: A single base separates this from a much larger clone, so it may be a read error. This chain connects TRBV30 to TRBJ2-7; 8 positions agree with TRBD1. The CDR3 spans 12 residues. Germline CDR1 GTSNPN, CDR2 SVGIG (reference sequence). In DNA form, the CDR3 reads TGTGCCTGGAGCCCAGGGGGCGACGAGCAGTGCTTC. This codes for CAWSPGGDEQCF.

This clonotype has more than one count but fewer than ten. This chain connects TRBV25-1 to TRBJ2-1, with a tentative D call TRBD1 (6 bases). This CDR3 has 15 residues. Trimming pared 7 bases from V and 6 bases from J, leaving 19 bases between. CDR1 and CDR2 from the germline V gene are MGHDK and SYGVNS. CDR3 DNA: TGTGCCAGCATGAGATATGCAGGGGACGGCAATGAGCAGTTCTTC. This codes for CASMRYAGDGNEQFF.

This clonotype was seen ten or more times. The rearrangement joins TRBV2 to TRBJ1-5; D gene ambiguous. V gave up 6 bases and J gave up 0 bases, with 15 bases separating them. The CDR3 extends over 16 amino acids. Germline CDR1 is SNHLY and CDR2 is FYNNEI. CDR3 DNA sequence: TGTGCCAGCAGCCACAAAAATTCAAATAGCAATCAGCCCCAGCATTTT. It codes for CASSHKNSNSNQPQHF.

This clonotype was counted between two and nine times. This chain joins TRBV7-9 and TRBJ1-2; perhaps TRBD1 as D (5 bases). Trimming removed 5 bases from V and 7 bases from J, with 17 bases in between. Looked up from germline, CDR1 is SEHNR and CDR2 is FQNEAQ (reference sequence). The CDR3 length is 14 residues. The CDR3 DNA reads as TGTGCCAGCAGCCGTACGGGGACGGGTGTTGGCTACACCTTC. This gives the protein CASSRTGTGVGYTF. Filled out from reference TRBV7-9 and TRBJ1-2, the complete variable domain reads DTGVSQNPRHKITKRGQNVTFRCDPISEHNRLYWYRQTLGQGPEFLTYFQNEAQLEKSRLLSDRFSAERPKGSFSTLEIQRTEQGDSAMYLCASSRTGTGVGYTFGSGTRLTVV.

About this clonotype: This clone may be a read error of a much larger clone one base away. The chain links TRBV6-2 or TRBV6-3 to TRBJ2-5, with a weak D call TRBD2 (7 bases). This CDR3 comprises 13 residues. Germline V gene lookup returns CDR1 MNHEY and CDR2 SVGEGT. Trimming stripped 6 bases from V and 5 bases from J, with 13 bases between. The CDR3 reads CASSRGARETQYF. The CDR3 DNA is TGTGCCAGCAGCCGGGGGGCCCGGGAGACCCAGTACTTC.

This clonotype has more than one count but fewer than ten. V gene TRBV3-1 combines with J gene TRBJ1-5; a possible D gene is TRBD1 (5 bases). The CDR3 has 17 amino acids. Germline lookup yields CDR1 LGHDT and CDR2 YNNKEL (reference sequence). The V end was cut by 1 base, the J end by 2 bases, with 15 bases between. The DNA of the CDR3 is TGTGCCAGCAGCCAAGGATTTAAGGGGCCGGGCAATCAGCCCCAGCATTTT. Protein: CASSQGFKGPGNQPQHF.

With regard to this clonotype: With a much larger clone just one base away, this may be a read error. The CDR3 nucleotides are TGTGTCAGCAGCTTAAAAGCAACTAATGAAAAACTGTTTTTT. Residues: CVSSLKATNEKLFF. The genes are TRBV7-6 and TRBJ1-4; D is undetermined. CDR3 length: 14 residues. Germline V gene sequence: CDR1 SGHVS, CDR2 FNYEAQ.

As to this clonotype: A much larger clone differs by one base, so this may be a read error. The chain joins TRBV20-1 to TRBJ1-1; TRBD1 agrees at 7 bases. The V gene's germline CDR1 is DFQATT and CDR2 SNEGSKA (reference sequence). This CDR3 has 16 amino acids. The CDR3: CSARGGGRQYSTEASF. CDR3 sequence (DNA): TGCAGTGCCAGGGGGGGGGGGCGCCAATATTCCACTGAAGCTTCCTTT.

This clonotype has a handful of counts. One base away lies a much larger clone, so this may be a sequencing read error. CDR3 protein: CASSPGTVPYEQCF. DNA of the CDR3: TGTGCCAGCAGCCCCGGGACAGTACCCTACGAGCAGTGCTTC. This chain links TRBV7-2 with TRBJ2-7; 7 nucleotides agree with TRBD1. There are 14 residues in the CDR3. The germline V gene encodes CDR1 SGHTA and CDR2 FQGNSA.

The chain joins TRBV7-9 to TRBJ2-7; the match to TRBD2 covers 10 bases. CDR1 is SEHNR and CDR2 is FQNEAQ in the germline V gene (reference sequence). This CDR3 comprises 14 residues. V lost 7 bases and J lost 4; bases outside the gene matches: 7. The CDR3 DNA follows: TGTGCCAGCAAATTGGCTAGCGGGGGATACGAGCAGTACTTC. It codes for CASKLASGGYEQYF.

This clonotype showed up many times. The chain couples TRBV29-1 to TRBJ1-2; 10 bases map to TRBD1. V lost 3 bases to trimming and J lost 3 bases; unmatched junction nucleotides: 10. The CDR3 has 16 residues. Germline loops: CDR1 SQVTM, CDR2 ANQGSEA. CDR3 in amino acids: CSVDGSETGGYYGYTF. The CDR3 DNA reads TGCAGCGTTGATGGGTCCGAGACAGGGGGCTACTATGGCTACACCTTC.